The sequence of this TCR beta chain was determined in a study of neurological immune-mediated disorders. Study results and caveats: Across subjects, expanded clones had no CDR3 amino acid sequences in common, pointing to private repertoires in all groups.

It was by 5'RACE with 10-nucleotide random UMIs that the cDNA was made. TCRdb redid the calling of the 5' RACE reads with MiXCR, one entry per CDR3 protein. This table has about 84,000 distinct CDR3 sequences, 10% appearing once. This CDR3 contains 15 residues. The germline CDR1 and CDR2 sequences are SGHRS and YFSETQ. V was shortened by 4 bases and J by 1 base, with 11 bases between the two germline ends. This clonotype has at least ten counts. Its target is not known. Unsorted libraries used 2 million PBMCs kept at -80 degrees C. The source material was PBMCs. This clonotype originated in a man aged 35 to 55 in good health. This chain joins TRBV5-1 and TRBJ2-2, with D uncertain. CDR3 amino acids: CASSAGFLNTGELFF. The CDR3, as DNA: TGCGCCAGCAGCGCAGGTTTTTTGAACACCGGGGAGCTGTTTTTT.